This T cell receptor (beta chain) appears in the sequencing data of a study of regulatory T cells in long-lasting Graves disease. Time point noted: persistent/refractory GD, antithyroid drugs over 5 years with positive TRAb. Preparation of the TCR library used RNA extracted from PBMCs. In each case, Graves' disease was diagnosed per American Thyroid Association guidelines. The CDR3 contains 15 residues. Germline V gene lookup returns CDR1 SEHNR and CDR2 FQNEAQ (reference sequence). Trimming stripped 5 bases from V and 7 bases from J, with 21 bases between. Comments on this clonotype: Given a much more abundant clone one base away, this may be a read error.

Building of the TCR beta libraries involved iRepertoire HTBI primers and Arm-PCR of CDR3 regions. TCRdb re-called the multiplex PCR reads through MiXCR, storing one row per CDR3 protein. This sample carries 400,000 or so distinct CDR3 sequences, around 21% of them seen once, and the ten largest clones take around 21%. V gene TRBV7-9 combines with J gene TRBJ2-7; possibly TRBD1 or TRBD2 for D (6 bases each). The clonotype was recovered from a female donor with Graves disease. The sample was peripheral blood mononuclear cells (PBMCs), taken when the disease was refractory, from a patient treated with antithyroid drugs. The CDR3 loop reads CASSETGRGGREQYF. The CDR3 DNA reads TGTGCCAGCAGCGAAACCGGGAGAGGGGGTCGGGAGCAGTACTTC.